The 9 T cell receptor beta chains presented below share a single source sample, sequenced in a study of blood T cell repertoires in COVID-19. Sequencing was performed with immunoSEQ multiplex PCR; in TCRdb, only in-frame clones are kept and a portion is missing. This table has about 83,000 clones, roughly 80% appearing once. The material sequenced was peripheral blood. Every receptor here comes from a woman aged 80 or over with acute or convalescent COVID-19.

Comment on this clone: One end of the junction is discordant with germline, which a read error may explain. CDR3 in amino acids: CASSLEYQQETQYF. CDR3 in DNA: TGTGCTAGCAGCTTAGAATACCAGCAAGAGACCCAGTACTTC. This rearrangement joins TRBV7-7 to TRBJ2-5; D unclear. CDR1 is SSHAT and CDR2 is FNYEAQ in the germline V gene (reference sequence). This CDR3 has 14 amino acids.

The CDR3, as DNA: TGTGCCAGCAGAATGGGACCCCCCAGGGGGACCGGGGAGCTGTTTTTT. The encoded protein is CASRMGPPRGTGELFF. The gene calls are TRBV7-9 and TRBJ2-2; 7 bases align to TRBD1. Losses at the gene ends were 6 bases for V and 5 bases for J; bases not matched to a gene: 12. Germline V gene lookup returns CDR1 SEHNR and CDR2 FQNEAQ (reference sequence). The CDR3 runs to 16 residues.

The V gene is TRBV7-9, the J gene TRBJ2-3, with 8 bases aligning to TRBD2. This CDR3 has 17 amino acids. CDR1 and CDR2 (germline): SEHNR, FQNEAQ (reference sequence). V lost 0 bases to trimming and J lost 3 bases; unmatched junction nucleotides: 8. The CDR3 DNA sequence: TGTGCCAGCAGCTTAGCGGGAACGGGGGGGCTAACAGATACGCAGTATTTT. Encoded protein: CASSLAGTGGLTDTQYF.

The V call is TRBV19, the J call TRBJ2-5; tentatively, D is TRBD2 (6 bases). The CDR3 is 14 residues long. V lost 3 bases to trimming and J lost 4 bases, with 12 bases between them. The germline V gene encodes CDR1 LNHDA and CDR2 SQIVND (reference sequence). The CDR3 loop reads CASSIAGFRETQYF. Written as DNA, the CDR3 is TGTGCCAGTAGTATTGCGGGGTTTCGAGAGACCCAGTACTTC.

The CDR3 region is CASSNQAGGSGNTIYF. CDR3 DNA: TGCGCCAGCAGCAACCAGGCCGGAGGCTCTGGAAACACCATATATTTT. The chain recombines TRBV5-1 with TRBJ1-3; D is undetermined. The CDR3 is made up of 16 amino acids. The germline V and J ends were trimmed by 4 bases and 0 bases, with 14 bases remaining between them. Per germline, CDR1 SGHRS and CDR2 YFSETQ. Variable domain in full (rest from reference TRBV5-1 and TRBJ1-3): KAGVTQTPRYLIKTRGQQVTLSCSPISGHRSVSWYQQTPGQGLQFLFEYFSETQRNKGNFPGRFSGRQFSNSRSEMNVSTLELGDSALYLCASSNQAGGSGNTIYFGEGSWLTVV.

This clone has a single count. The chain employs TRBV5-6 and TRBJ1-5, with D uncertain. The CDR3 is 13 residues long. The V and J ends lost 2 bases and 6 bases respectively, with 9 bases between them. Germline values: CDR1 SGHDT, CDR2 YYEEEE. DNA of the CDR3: TGTGCCAGCAGCTTCGACGAGCGTCAGCCCCAGCATTTT. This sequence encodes CASSFDERQPQHF. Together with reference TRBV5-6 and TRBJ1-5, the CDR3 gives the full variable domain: DAGVTQSPTHLIKTRGQQVTLRCSPKSGHDTVSWYQQALGQGPQFIFQYYEEEERQRGNFPDRFSGHQFPNYSSELNVNALLLGDSALYLCASSFDERQPQHFGDGTRLSIL.

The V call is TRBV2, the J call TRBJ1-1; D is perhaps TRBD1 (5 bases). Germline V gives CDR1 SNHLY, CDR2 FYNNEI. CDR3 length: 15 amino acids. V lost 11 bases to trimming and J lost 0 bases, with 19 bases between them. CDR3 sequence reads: CAGRQGALMNTEAFF. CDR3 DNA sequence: TGTGCCGGTCGACAAGGGGCGCTTATGAACACTGAAGCTTTCTTT.

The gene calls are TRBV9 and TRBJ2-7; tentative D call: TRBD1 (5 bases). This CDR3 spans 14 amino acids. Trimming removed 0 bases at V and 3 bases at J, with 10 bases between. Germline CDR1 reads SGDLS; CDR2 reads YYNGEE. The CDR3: CASSVADRHYEQYF. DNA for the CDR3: TGTGCCAGCAGCGTAGCTGACAGACACTACGAGCAGTACTTC.

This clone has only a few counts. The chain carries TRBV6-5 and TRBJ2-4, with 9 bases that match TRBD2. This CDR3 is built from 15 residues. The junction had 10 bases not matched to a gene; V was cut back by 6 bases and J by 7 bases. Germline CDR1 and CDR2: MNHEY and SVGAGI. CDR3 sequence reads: CASRTPGTSYNIQYF. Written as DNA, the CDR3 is TGTGCCAGCAGAACCCCCGGGACTAGCTATAACATTCAGTACTTC.